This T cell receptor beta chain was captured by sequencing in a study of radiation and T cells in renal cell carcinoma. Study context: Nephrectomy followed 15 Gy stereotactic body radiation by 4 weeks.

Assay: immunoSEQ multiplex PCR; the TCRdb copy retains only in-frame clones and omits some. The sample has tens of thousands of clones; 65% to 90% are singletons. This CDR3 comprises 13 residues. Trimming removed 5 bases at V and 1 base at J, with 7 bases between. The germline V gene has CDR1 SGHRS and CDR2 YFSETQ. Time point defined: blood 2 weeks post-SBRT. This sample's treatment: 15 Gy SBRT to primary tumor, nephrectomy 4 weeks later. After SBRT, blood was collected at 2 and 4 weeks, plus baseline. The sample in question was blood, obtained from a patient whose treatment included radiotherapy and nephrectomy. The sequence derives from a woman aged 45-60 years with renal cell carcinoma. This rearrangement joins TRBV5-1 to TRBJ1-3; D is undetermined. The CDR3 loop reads CASRRESGNTIYF. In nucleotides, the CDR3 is TGCGCCAGCAGGAGGGAATCTGGAAACACCATATATTTT.